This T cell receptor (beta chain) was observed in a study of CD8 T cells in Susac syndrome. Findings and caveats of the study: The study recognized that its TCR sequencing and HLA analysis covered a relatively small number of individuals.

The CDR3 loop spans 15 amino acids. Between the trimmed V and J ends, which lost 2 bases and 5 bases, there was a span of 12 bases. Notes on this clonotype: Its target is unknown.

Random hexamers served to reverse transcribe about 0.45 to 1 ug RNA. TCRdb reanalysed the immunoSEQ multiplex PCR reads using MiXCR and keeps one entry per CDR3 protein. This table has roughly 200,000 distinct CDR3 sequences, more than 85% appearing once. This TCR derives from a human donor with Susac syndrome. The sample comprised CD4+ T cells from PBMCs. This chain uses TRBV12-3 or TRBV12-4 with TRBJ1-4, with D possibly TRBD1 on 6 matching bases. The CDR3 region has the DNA TGTGCCAGCAGTTTACACTCGGGACAAAATGAAAAACTGTTTTTT. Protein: CASSLHSGQNEKLFF.